This is a list of T cell receptor beta chains from one sample in a study of regulatory T cells in long-lasting Graves disease. TCRdb re-called the multiplex PCR reads with MiXCR, one entry per CDR3 protein. This table holds roughly 500,000 distinct CDR3 sequences, approximately 12% found once. The same data also went into a second study, on T cells in Graves' hyperthyroidism and ophthalmopathy.

Source: peripheral blood mononuclear cells (PBMCs), taken at new diagnosis, from a patient treated with antithyroid drugs. The receptors shown here come from a woman aged 25 to 39 with Graves disease. CDR3s include the opening cysteine and the closing phenylalanine or tryptophan. The D gene is left open where the match is weak. Size tells how often a clone was seen (once, few, many) or the class of an expanded clone, and some rows leave it out.

abundance,len,v_gene,d_gene,j_gene,CDR3aa,CDR3nt
many,12,TRBV2,-,TRBJ1-5,CASSDQGWNQHF,TGTGCCAGCAGTGATCAAGGTTGGAACCAGCATTTT
-,18,TRBV14,-,TRBJ2-5,CASSYTCNREIPKETQYF,TGTGCCAGCAGCTACACTTGTAACCGGGAGATTCCAAAAGAGACCCAGTACTTC
many,15,TRBV28,-,TRBJ2-5,CASSTQKWRQETQYF,TGTGCCAGCAGCACCCAGAAATGGAGACAAGAGACCCAGTACTTC
-,16,TRBV24-1,TRBD1,TRBJ2-7,CATSDSTGTERNEQYF,TGTGCCACCAGTGATTCGACCGGGACAGAAAGGAACGAGCAGTACTTC
many,12,TRBV30,-,TRBJ2-7,CAWSVSSQFQYF,TGTGCCTGGAGTGTATCATCGCAGTTTCAGTACTTC
many,13,TRBV2,TRBD1,TRBJ1-2,CASNRQGNYGYTF,TGTGCCAGCAACCGACAGGGGAACTATGGCTACACCTTC
few,14,TRBV10-3,TRBD2,TRBJ2-2,CAILAGMNTGELFF,TGTGCCATCCTAGCGGGAATGAACACCGGGGAGCTGTTTTTT
many,14,TRBV5-1,-,TRBJ2-3,CASSLDGSGDTQYF,TGCGCCAGCAGCTTGGATGGTTCCGGTGATACGCAGTATTTT
few,16,TRBV7-9,TRBD2,TRBJ2-3,CASSLGSGRPSDTQYF,TGTGCCAGCAGCTTAGGTAGCGGGAGGCCATCCGATACGCAGTATTTT
-,13,TRBV5-6,-,TRBJ1-5,CASSLINDQPQHF,TGTGCCAGCAGCTTGATCAATGATCAGCCCCAGCATTTT
many,14,TRBV24-1,TRBD1,TRBJ2-7,CATSKGQGVNEQYF,TGTGCCACCAGTAAGGGACAGGGCGTCAACGAGCAGTACTTC
-,15,TRBV19,-,TRBJ2-1,CASSRRSSQGNEQFF,TGTGCCAGTTCAAGGAGGAGTTCTCAAGGAAATGAGCAGTTCTTC
-,15,TRBV27,TRBD2,TRBJ2-7,CASRPLAGGGGEQYF,TGTGCCAGCAGGCCATTAGCGGGAGGTGGCGGCGAGCAGTACTTC
many,15,TRBV2,-,TRBJ2-3,CASTNPLGRTDTQYF,TGTGCCAGCACCAACCCCTTGGGGAGGACAGATACGCAGTATTTT
-,15,TRBV20-1,TRBD2,TRBJ2-2,CSARDGLAGAGELFF,TGCAGTGCTAGAGATGGCCTAGCGGGGGCCGGGGAGCTGTTTTTT
-,14,TRBV18,-,TRBJ2-2,CASSLGQNTGELLF,TGTGCCAGCTCACTCGGACAAAACACCGGGGAGCTGCTTTTT
many,11,TRBV30,-,TRBJ2-7,CAWRVSYEQYF,TGTGCCTGGAGGGTCTCCTACGAGCAGTACTTC
many,15,TRBV24-1,-,TRBJ2-2,CATSDLRSVSGELFF,TGTGCCACCAGTGATCTGCGGTCCGTCTCTGGGGAGCTGTTTTTT
few,16,TRBV18,-,TRBJ1-4,CASSRRDGSTNEKLFF,TGTGCCAGCTCAAGAAGGGACGGCTCAACTAATGAAAAACTGTTTTTT
many,14,TRBV2,-,TRBJ1-2,CASGREAGGYGYTF,TGTGCCAGCGGCAGAGAGGCTGGGGGCTACGGCTACACCTTC
once,16,TRBV24-1,TRBD2,TRBJ2-1,CATSDGLARAYNEQFF,TGTGCCACCAGTGACGGACTAGCTAGGGCTTACAATGAGCAGTTCTTC
many,17,TRBV28,-,TRBJ1-1,CASSSRGWRKINTEAFF,TGTGCCAGCAGTTCCCGGGGGTGGAGGAAAATAAACACTGAAGCTTTCTTT